These 27 T cell receptor beta chains were all obtained from the same sample, sequenced in a study of blood T cell repertoires in COVID-19. Clones were read by immunoSEQ multiplex PCR, and TCRdb kept only the in-frame ones, dropping some. The sample includes approximately 71,000 clones, 65% to 80% of them seen just once. Material: peripheral blood. All receptors derive from a human donor in a cohort sampled during active COVID-19.

This clone was detected a few times. The V gene is TRBV5-1, the J gene TRBJ1-2, with D possibly TRBD1 on 5 matching bases. The CDR3 length is 12 residues. Germline V gives CDR1 SGHRS, CDR2 YFSETQ. Trimming left V 0 bases short and J 6 bases short, with 6 bases between. This chain's CDR3 is CASSLVGDGYTF. The CDR3, as DNA: TGCGCCAGCAGCTTGGTAGGGGATGGCTACACCTTC.

This clone is a singleton in its sample. This sequence joins TRBV7-6 and TRBJ2-3; TRBD1 might be the D (6 bases). The CDR3 sequence is 17 residues long. Trimming removed 3 bases at V and 4 bases at J, with 20 bases between. Germline lookup yields CDR1 SGHVS and CDR2 FNYEAQ. The CDR3 sequence: CASSFTKGTTMPDTQYF. The CDR3 DNA sequence: TGTGCCAGCAGCTTTACTAAGGGGACAACAATGCCAGATACGCAGTATTTT.

This clone has a single count. V usage is TRBV30 and J usage is TRBJ1-3; perhaps TRBD1 as D (5 bases). V shed 2 bases and J shed 1 base, with 6 bases lying between them. This CDR3 is built from 13 residues. From germline, CDR1 is GTSNPN and CDR2 SVGIG (reference sequence). The CDR3 DNA follows: TGTGCCTGGAGTCAGGGTTCTGGAAACACCATATATTTT. It codes for CAWSQGSGNTIYF.

The gene calls are TRBV29-1 and TRBJ1-2, with D tentatively TRBD1 (5 bases). From germline, CDR1 is SQVTM and CDR2 ANQGSEA. The CDR3 is 12 residues long. The V gene lost 4 bases and the J gene lost 2 bases, with 8 bases spanning the gap. The CDR3 DNA is TGCAGCGTTGGGACACGGAACTATGGCTACACCTTC. This translates into CSVGTRNYGYTF.

The chain combines TRBV20-1 with TRBJ2-5, with TRBD2 identical over 10 bases. Germline lookup yields CDR1 DFQATT and CDR2 SNEGSKA (reference sequence). The length of the CDR3 is 14 residues. The ends lost 3 bases at V and 4 bases at J; junction bases unmatched: 5. CDR3 sequence: CSASGSGGIETQYF. CDR3 DNA: TGCAGTGCTAGTGGTAGCGGGGGGATAGAGACCCAGTACTTC.

On this clone: Other DNA variants within this sample encode the same CDR3. The chain is built from TRBV19 and TRBJ2-3; possibly TRBD2 for D (5 bases). There are 12 residues in the CDR3. V was shortened by 1 base and J by 6 bases, with 5 bases between the two germline ends. Germline CDR1 and CDR2: LNHDA and SQIVND (reference sequence). This chain's CDR3 is CASSIGGDTQYF. The CDR3 DNA is TGTGCCAGTAGTATAGGAGGGGATACGCAGTATTTT.

The chain employs TRBV7-9 and TRBJ1-3; the D is unclear. V gave up 1 base and J gave up 0 bases, with 4 bases separating them. This CDR3 is built from 14 residues. Germline V gene sequence: CDR1 SEHNR, CDR2 FQNEAQ (reference sequence). In DNA, the CDR3 is TGTGCCAGCAGCTTAGACATCTCTGGAAACACCATATATTTT. Its translation: CASSLDISGNTIYF.

The chain links TRBV10-2 to TRBJ1-5; 7 bases match TRBD1. V shed 6 bases, J shed 7 bases, and the junction held 9 bases outside the gene matches. CDR1 WSHSY and CDR2 SAAADI come from the germline V gene. The CDR3 runs to 14 residues. The CDR3, as DNA: TGCGCCAGCAGCCTAGACAGGGCCTGGCAGCCCCAGCATTTT. Translating it yields CASSLDRAWQPQHF.

In its sample, this clone was seen a few times. The genes are TRBV10-1 and TRBJ2-2, with D possibly TRBD2 on 7 matching bases. This CDR3 comprises 15 residues. V lost 7 bases and J 4 bases, leaving 16 bases between the germline ends. Germline assignment: CDR1 WNHNN and CDR2 SYGVQD (reference sequence). CDR3 sequence: CASKGGREGTGELFF. CDR3 sequence (DNA): TGCGCCAGCAAAGGGGGGAGGGAGGGCACCGGGGAGCTGTTTTTT.

By sample share, this clone is medium-sized. The chain recombines TRBV5-1 with TRBJ1-2, with TRBD1 identical over 7 bases. This CDR3 is built from 14 residues. After removal of 4 bases from V and 6 bases from J, the junction contained 9 bases not matched to a gene. Germline CDR1 SGHRS, CDR2 YFSETQ. The CDR3 nucleotides are TGCGCCAGCAGCGATGGGACAGTTCAAGATGGCTACACCTTC. Encoded protein: CASSDGTVQDGYTF.

The chain has TRBV5-1 and TRBJ1-4; TRBD1 aligns across 10 bases. The junction had 5 bases not matched to a gene; V was cut back by 4 bases and J by 2 bases. Germline CDR1 reads SGHRS; CDR2 reads YFSETQ. The CDR3 has 16 residues. The CDR3, as DNA: TGCGCCAGCAGCCCAGGGACAGGGGCGACTAATGAAAAACTGTTTTTT. It is translated as CASSPGTGATNEKLFF. Combining the CDR3 with reference TRBV5-1 and TRBJ1-4 gives the whole variable domain KAGVTQTPRYLIKTRGQQVTLSCSPISGHRSVSWYQQTPGQGLQFLFEYFSETQRNKGNFPGRFSGRQFSNSRSEMNVSTLELGDSALYLCASSPGTGATNEKLFFGSGTQLSVL.

The V and J genes are TRBV4-1 and TRBJ2-7, with TRBD1 as a possible D gene (6 bases). The CDR3 runs 14 residues. In germline, CDR1 is MGHRA, CDR2 YSYEKL. Trimming cost V 4 bases and J 7 bases, with 17 bases left between them. CDR3 sequence: CASSRGDQGMEQYF. DNA of the CDR3: TGCGCCAGCAGCCGGGGAGATCAGGGGATGGAGCAGTACTTC.

V usage is TRBV6-1 and J usage is TRBJ2-5; D gene ambiguous. From germline, CDR1 is MNHNS and CDR2 SASEGT. V was clipped by 2 bases and J by 4 bases, with 8 bases between them. CDR3 length: 13 residues. CDR3 nucleotide sequence: TGTGCCAGCAGTGAAAACTTCCGAGAGACCCAGTACTTC. Encoded protein: CASSENFRETQYF.

The J gene is TRBJ2-5, the V gene TRBV5-1, with D possibly TRBD2 on 5 matching bases. The CDR3 is 14 amino acids. V was pared by 0 bases and J by 4 bases, with 10 bases between. Germline CDR1 reads SGHRS; CDR2 reads YFSETQ. The CDR3 bases are TGCGCCAGCAGCTTGGCCGAGGCGGGAGAGACCCAGTACTTC. As protein: CASSLAEAGETQYF.

The chain is built from TRBV2 and TRBJ1-4; perhaps TRBD1 as D (5 bases). Germline loops: CDR1 SNHLY, CDR2 FYNNEI. The CDR3 totals 16 residues. Trimming stripped 7 bases from V and 1 base from J, with 16 bases between. This chain's CDR3 is CASKGTSVVTNEKLFF. CDR3 in DNA: TGTGCCAGCAAAGGGACTTCGGTAGTAACTAATGAAAAACTGTTTTTT. The variable domain in full, with the rest retrieved from reference TRBV2 and TRBJ1-4, is EPEVTQTPSHQVTQMGQEVILRCVPISNHLYFYWYRQILGQKVEFLVSFYNNEISEKSEIFDDQFSVERPDGSNFTLKIRSTKLEDSAMYFCASKGTSVVTNEKLFFGSGTQLSVL.

The V gene is TRBV28, the J gene TRBJ1-3; the D gene is possibly TRBD1 (6 bases). Germline loops: CDR1 MDHEN, CDR2 SYDVKM. The CDR3 totals 17 residues. The V end was cut by 7 bases, the J end by 0 bases, with 19 bases between. The CDR3 is CASTWGNRADSGNTIYF. The DNA of the CDR3 is TGTGCCAGCACTTGGGGTAACAGGGCGGACTCTGGAAACACCATATATTTT.

CDR3 nucleotides: TGTGCCAGCAGTTACTCGATCCAGGGGAAAAACATTCAGTACTTC. Protein sequence: CASSYSIQGKNIQYF. V and J are TRBV6-5 and TRBJ2-4; D might be TRBD1 (6 bases). With 0 bases removed from V and 4 bases from J, the gap between germline ends came to 10 bases. The germline V gene has CDR1 MNHEY and CDR2 SVGAGI. The CDR3 is 15 residues long.

The rearrangement links TRBV11-3 to TRBJ2-2, with D possibly being TRBD1 (5 bases). V lost 5 bases and J 8 bases, leaving 12 bases between the germline ends. This CDR3 region has 13 residues. Germline CDR1 reads SGHNT; CDR2 reads YENEEA. This CDR3 is CASSNTGLGELFF. The CDR3 nucleotides are TGTGCCAGCAGCAATACAGGTCTTGGGGAGCTGTTTTTT.

The chain is built from TRBV28 and TRBJ2-7; 9 bases agree with TRBD2. With 3 bases clipped from V and 3 bases from J, the junction kept 15 bases outside the gene matches. The CDR3 spans 18 residues. Per germline, CDR1 MDHEN and CDR2 SYDVKM. Written as DNA, the CDR3 is TGTGCCAGCAGTTTTCCCCACGGGGCGGGAGGGCCTAGCTACGAGCAGTACTTC. It is translated as CASSFPHGAGGPSYEQYF.

The rearrangement uses TRBV7-9 and TRBJ1-4; D not certain. CDR1 and CDR2 from the germline V gene are SEHNR and FQNEAQ (reference sequence). Trimming left V 2 bases short and J 7 bases short, with 14 bases between. The CDR3 loop spans 15 amino acids. The chain's CDR3 is CASSLQTSGSEKLFF. The CDR3 DNA follows: TGTGCCAGCAGCTTACAGACAAGCGGATCTGAAAAACTGTTTTTT.

This rearrangement joins TRBV12-3 or TRBV12-4 to TRBJ1-1; D is uncertain. V was clipped by 3 bases and J by 1 base, with 6 bases between them. The CDR3 is 13 amino acids. The CDR3 nucleotides read TGTGCCAGCAGTTTGAGGCAGAACACTGAAGCTTTCTTT. Translating gives CASSLRQNTEAFF.

V usage is TRBV3-1 (or the pseudogene TRBV3-2) and J usage is TRBJ2-1, with TRBD2 matching over 7 bases. The V and J ends lost 1 base and 7 bases, in that order; junction bases with no gene match: 4. The CDR3 loop spans 14 amino acids. Germline CDR1 is LGHDT and CDR2 is YNNKEL (reference sequence). The CDR3 spells CASSQVSSGNEQFF. The CDR3 DNA sequence: TGTGCCAGCAGCCAAGTTTCTAGCGGTAATGAGCAGTTCTTC.

This chain joins TRBV19 and TRBJ2-1, with TRBD1 matching over 12 bases. Per germline, CDR1 LNHDA and CDR2 SQIVND (reference sequence). There are 15 residues in the CDR3. V was clipped by 7 bases and J by 9 bases; unmatched bases: 10. CDR3 in amino acids: CASTPGQGARSEQFF. The CDR3, as DNA: TGTGCCAGTACTCCGGGACAGGGGGCGCGGAGTGAGCAGTTCTTC.

This clone showed up just a few times. V and J are TRBV3-1 (or the pseudogene TRBV3-2) and TRBJ1-5; D gene ambiguous. The germline CDR1 and CDR2 sequences are LGHDT and YNNKEL (reference sequence). The CDR3 is 12 amino acids. V dropped 3 bases and J dropped 6 bases, with 6 bases sitting between them. The CDR3 protein is CASSQLSQPQHF. The CDR3 DNA reads TGTGCCAGCAGCCAGCTAAGTCAGCCCCAGCATTTT.

This rearrangement joins TRBV4-2 to TRBJ2-7; weak D call: TRBD1 (5 bases). Looked up from germline, CDR1 is LGHNA and CDR2 is YNFKEQ. Trimming removed 0 bases at V and 7 bases at J, with 16 bases between. The CDR3 extends over 15 amino acids. In DNA form, the CDR3 reads TGTGCCAGCAGCCAAGATAAATTGGCCTCAGGGGAGCAGTACTTC. This gives the protein CASSQDKLASGEQYF.

V is TRBV7-8 and J is TRBJ1-3; possible D gene TRBD1, 5 bases. The CDR3 extends over 16 amino acids. Germline CDR1 is SGHVS and CDR2 is FQNEAQ. V lost 5 bases and J 0 bases, leaving 14 bases between the germline ends. CDR3 loop: CASSPRWGDSGNTIYF. The CDR3 DNA sequence: TGTGCCAGCAGCCCGCGATGGGGCGACTCTGGAAACACCATATATTTT.

In this sample, this clone turned up many times. The CDR3 coding sequence is TGTGCCATCCCCGCCTTGGAGGAGGGCCCCGGCTTGTTCACCGGGGAGCTGTTTTTT. Its protein is CAIPALEEGPGLFTGELFF. This chain links TRBV10-3 with TRBJ2-2, with D possibly being TRBD2 (6 bases). The V gene lost 8 bases and the J gene lost 4 bases, with 29 bases spanning the gap. Per the germline V gene, CDR1 is ENHRY and CDR2 is SYGVKD. This CDR3 spans 19 amino acids.